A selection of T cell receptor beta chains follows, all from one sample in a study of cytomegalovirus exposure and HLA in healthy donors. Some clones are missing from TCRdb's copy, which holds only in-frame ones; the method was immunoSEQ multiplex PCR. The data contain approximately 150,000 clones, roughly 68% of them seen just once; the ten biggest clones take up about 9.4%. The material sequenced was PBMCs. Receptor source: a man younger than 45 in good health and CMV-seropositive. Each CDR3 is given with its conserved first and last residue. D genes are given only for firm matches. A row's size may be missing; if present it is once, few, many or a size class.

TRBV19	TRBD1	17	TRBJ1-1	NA	CASSPTGGSFMNTEAFF	TGTGCCAGTAGTCCTACAGGGGGTAGTTTCATGAACACTGAAGCTTTCTTT
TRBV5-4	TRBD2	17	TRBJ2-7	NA	CASSSPLVAGGPAEQYF	TGTGCCAGCAGCTCCCCCCTTGTCGCGGGAGGGCCTGCAGAGCAGTACTTC
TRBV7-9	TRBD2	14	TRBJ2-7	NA	CASSLGLGSIGQYF	TGTGCCAGCAGCTTGGGACTAGGATCGATCGGGCAGTACTTC
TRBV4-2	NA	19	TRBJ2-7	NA	CASSQDRGILRGTTYEQYF	TGTGCCAGCAGCCAAGATCGAGGTATCCTGCGGGGCACAACCTACGAGCAGTACTTC
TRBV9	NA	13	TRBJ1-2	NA	CASSVDLNYGYTF	TGTGCCAGCAGCGTAGATCTCAACTATGGCTACACCTTC
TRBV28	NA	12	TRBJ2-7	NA	CASSIVAREQYF	TGTGCCAGCAGTATTGTAGCACGCGAGCAGTACTTC
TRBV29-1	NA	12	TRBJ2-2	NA	CSVSGNGGELFF	TGCAGCGTTTCCGGGAACGGCGGGGAGCTGTTTTTT
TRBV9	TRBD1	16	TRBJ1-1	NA	CASSADLTGGNTEASF	TGTGCCAGCAGCGCCGATTTGACAGGGGGGAACACTGAAGCTTCCTTT
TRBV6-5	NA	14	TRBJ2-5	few	CASSQRQDRAEQYF	TGTGCCAGCAGTCAGAGACAGGACCGCGCGGAGCAGTACTTC
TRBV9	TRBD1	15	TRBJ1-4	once	CASSPGTGSGEKLFF	TGTGCCAGCAGCCCCGGGACAGGGAGTGGTGAAAAACTGTTTTTT
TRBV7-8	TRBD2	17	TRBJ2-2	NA	CASYRSRTSVNTGELFF	TGTGCCAGCTATCGGTCCCGGACTAGCGTTAACACCGGGGAGCTGTTTTTT
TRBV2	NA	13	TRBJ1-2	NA	CASRDDTYHGYTF	TGTGCCAGCAGAGACGACACCTATCATGGCTACACCTTC
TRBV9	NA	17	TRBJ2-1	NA	CASSVTITGSSYNEQFF	TGTGCCAGCAGCGTCACTATAACAGGAAGCTCCTACAATGAGCAGTTCTTC
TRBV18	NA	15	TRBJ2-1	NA	CASSPGLSNNNEQFF	TGTGCCAGCTCACCTGGACTGAGTAACAACAATGAGCAGTTCTTC
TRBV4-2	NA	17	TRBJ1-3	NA	CASSPPYYADSGNTIYF	TGTGCCAGCAGCCCACCCTACTATGCAGACTCTGGAAACACCATATATTTT
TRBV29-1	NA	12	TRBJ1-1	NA	CSVEFSSAGAFF	TGCAGCGTTGAGTTTTCGTCGGCGGGAGCTTTCTTT
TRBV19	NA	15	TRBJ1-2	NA	CASTYGGRANYGYTF	TGTGCCAGTACCTATGGGGGGAGAGCTAACTATGGCTACACCTTC
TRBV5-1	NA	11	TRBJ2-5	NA	CASSLAGTQYF	TGCGCCAGCAGCTTGGCGGGGACCCAGTACTTC
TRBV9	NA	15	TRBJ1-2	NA	CASSDGHVRTYGYTF	TGTGCCAGCAGCGACGGACACGTCAGGACCTATGGCTACACCTTC
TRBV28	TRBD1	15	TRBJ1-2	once	CASYPAGGIWDGYTF	TGTGCCAGCTACCCCGCAGGGGGTATATGGGATGGCTACACCTTC
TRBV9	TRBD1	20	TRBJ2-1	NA	CASSVAAGTGVISGHNEQFF	TGTGCCAGCAGCGTAGCTGCCGGGACAGGGGTCATAAGTGGGCACAATGAGCAGTTCTTC
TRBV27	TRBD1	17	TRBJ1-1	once	CASRKGQEAWRGTEAFF	TGTGCCAGCAGAAAGGGACAGGAGGCGTGGAGGGGAACTGAAGCTTTCTTT
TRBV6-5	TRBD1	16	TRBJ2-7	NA	CASSYSGQASTYEQYF	TGTGCCAGCAGTTACTCGGGACAGGCAAGCACCTACGAGCAGTACTTC
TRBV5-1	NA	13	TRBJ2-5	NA	CASSLQEQETQYF	TGCGCCAGCAGCTTACAGGAACAAGAGACCCAGTACTTC
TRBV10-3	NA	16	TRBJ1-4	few	CAISDFRPRQGEKLFF	TGTGCCATCAGTGATTTCCGGCCTAGGCAGGGTGAAAAACTGTTTTTT
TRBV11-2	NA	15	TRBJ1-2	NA	CASSLVLATFDGYTF	TGTGCCAGCAGCTTAGTTCTCGCGACATTCGATGGCTACACCTTC
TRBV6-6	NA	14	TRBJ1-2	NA	CASSYLTRSAGYTF	TGTGCCAGCAGTTATTTGACACGTTCAGCTGGCTACACCTTC
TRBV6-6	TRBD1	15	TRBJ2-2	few	CASTPGQGISGELFF	TGTGCCAGCACACCGGGACAGGGGATTAGCGGGGAGCTGTTTTTT
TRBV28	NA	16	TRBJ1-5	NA	CASSAARGYSNQPQHF	TGTGCCAGCTCTGCGGCTCGGGGGTATAGCAATCAGCCCCAGCATTTT
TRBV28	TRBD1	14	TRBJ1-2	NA	CASSSPQGADGYTF	TGTGCCAGCAGTTCCCCTCAGGGGGCGGATGGCTACACCTTC
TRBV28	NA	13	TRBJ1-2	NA	CASRKTGSYGYTF	TGTGCCAGCAGGAAGACAGGTTCCTATGGCTACACCTTC
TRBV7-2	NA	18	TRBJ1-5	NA	CASSLRALGEGLNQPQHF	TGTGCCAGCAGCTTACGGGCCCTCGGGGAAGGCCTCAATCAGCCCCAGCATTTT
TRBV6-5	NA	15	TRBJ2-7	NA	CASSYDGSGTYEQYF	TGTGCCAGCAGTTACGATGGTAGCGGCACCTACGAGCAGTACTTC
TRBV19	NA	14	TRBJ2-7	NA	CASSITRVQYEQYF	TGTGCCAGTAGTATTACTAGAGTCCAATACGAGCAGTACTTC
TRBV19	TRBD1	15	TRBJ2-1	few	CASSNQGQGANEQFF	TGTGCCAGTAGTAATCAGGGACAGGGGGCCAATGAGCAGTTCTTC
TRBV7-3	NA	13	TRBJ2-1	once	CASSLETAYEQFF	TGTGCCAGCAGCTTGGAAACAGCTTATGAGCAGTTCTTC
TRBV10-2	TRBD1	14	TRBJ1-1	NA	CASSARTGGSEAFF	TGCGCCAGCAGTGCTAGGACAGGGGGGTCTGAAGCTTTCTTT
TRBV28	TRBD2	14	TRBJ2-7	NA	CASSPGGVSYEQYF	TGTGCCAGCAGTCCGGGAGGGGTATCCTACGAGCAGTACTTC
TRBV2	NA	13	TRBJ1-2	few	CASLRGADYGYTF	TGTGCCAGCTTGCGGGGGGCAGACTATGGCTACACCTTC
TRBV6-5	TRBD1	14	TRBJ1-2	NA	CASSYSPGGEGYTF	TGTGCCAGCAGTTACTCACCAGGGGGCGAGGGCTACACCTTC
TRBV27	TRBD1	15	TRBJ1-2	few	CASSPQQGVLGGYTF	TGTGCCAGCAGTCCCCAACAGGGGGTGTTGGGTGGCTACACCTTC
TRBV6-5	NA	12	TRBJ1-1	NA	CASRPSAGEAFF	TGTGCCAGCAGACCGTCAGCAGGAGAAGCTTTCTTT
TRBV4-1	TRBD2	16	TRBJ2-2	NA	CASSQDWSSGSGELFF	TGCGCCAGCAGCCAAGATTGGTCTAGCGGGTCCGGGGAGCTGTTTTTT
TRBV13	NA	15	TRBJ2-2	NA	CASSPTRTNTGELFF	TGTGCCAGCAGCCCCACTAGGACGAACACCGGGGAGCTGTTTTTT
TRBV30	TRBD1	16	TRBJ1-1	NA	CAWARHRGGTNTEAFF	TGTGCCTGGGCCCGGCACAGGGGGGGAACGAACACTGAAGCTTTCTTT
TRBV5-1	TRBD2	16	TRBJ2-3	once	CASSLGLAGAPDTQYF	TGCGCCAGCAGCTTGGGACTAGCGGGAGCTCCCGATACGCAGTATTTT
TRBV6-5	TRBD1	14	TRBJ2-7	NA	CASSQEDRGYEQYF	TGTGCCAGCAGTCAAGAGGACAGGGGCTACGAGCAGTACTTC
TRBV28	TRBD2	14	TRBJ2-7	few	CASSYRAGAYEQYF	TGTGCCAGCAGCTATAGAGCGGGAGCCTACGAGCAGTACTTC
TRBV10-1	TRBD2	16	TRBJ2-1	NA	CASSESRGNGRDEQFF	TGCGCCAGCAGTGAGTCTCGGGGTAACGGGAGGGATGAGCAGTTCTTC
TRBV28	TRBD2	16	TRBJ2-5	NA	CASSSLREGSLETQYF	TGTGCCAGCAGCTCCCTCCGGGAGGGTTCGTTAGAGACCCAGTACTTC
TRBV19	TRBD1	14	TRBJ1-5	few	CASSIQGANQPQHF	TGTGCCAGTAGTATCCAGGGGGCTAATCAGCCCCAGCATTTT
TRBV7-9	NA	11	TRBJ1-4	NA	CASTYNEKLFF	TGTGCCAGCACCTATAACGAAAAACTGTTTTTT